Listed here are 14 T cell receptor beta chains from one sample, sequenced in a study of shared clonotypes between healthy human individuals. The assay was immunoSEQ multiplex PCR, and TCRdb's table has in-frame clones only and misses some. Of about 2.4 million clones in the sample, approximately 93% were seen once. The sample taken for sequencing was naive CD4+ T cells from PBMCs. Regarding subset: CD45RA+ positively selected. The receptors originated from a man aged 18 to 30 in good health. Some clones in this sample may be carry-over from other donors' samples.

The CDR3 DNA reads as TGTGCCAGCAGTTTAAGGCGGGGAGCCTACGAGCAGTACTTC. This gives the protein CASSLRRGAYEQYF. The chain carries TRBV28 and TRBJ2-7, with D maybe TRBD2 (6 bases). The CDR3 has 14 amino acids. With 2 bases removed from V and 2 bases from J, the gap between germline ends came to 10 bases. Looked up from germline, CDR1 is MDHEN and CDR2 is SYDVKM.

The rearrangement joins TRBV4-2 to TRBJ2-1; D is possibly TRBD1 or TRBD2 (5 bases each). CDR1 LGHNA and CDR2 YNFKEQ come from the germline V gene. Trimming took off 1 base at V and 5 bases at J, with 12 bases between the two ends. The CDR3 is 15 residues long. CDR3 in DNA: TGTGCCAGCAGCCAAGCGGGGCCGGATGACAATGAGCAGTTCTTC. It yields the protein CASSQAGPDDNEQFF.

The J gene is TRBJ1-5, the V gene TRBV21-1. TRBV21-1 is tagged as a pseudogene. This CDR3 contains 14 residues. CDR3 amino acids: CASSPRPENQPQHF. CDR3 sequence (DNA): TGTGCCAGCAGCCCCCGGCCGGAGAATCAGCCCCAGCATTTT.

V and J are TRBV7-9 and TRBJ2-7; 7 positions match TRBD2. The V gene end was trimmed by 0 bases and the J gene end by 3 bases; junction bases not matched to a gene: 8. This CDR3 contains 16 residues. Looked up from germline, CDR1 is SEHNR and CDR2 is FQNEAQ (reference sequence). CDR3 in amino acids: CASSLAGGGAHYEQYF. The CDR3 nucleotides read TGTGCCAGCAGCTTAGCGGGGGGAGGGGCGCACTACGAGCAGTACTTC. Supplemented by reference TRBV7-9 and TRBJ2-7, the full variable domain reads DTGVSQNPRHKITKRGQNVTFRCDPISEHNRLYWYRQTLGQGPEFLTYFQNEAQLEKSRLLSDRFSAERPKGSFSTLEIQRTEQGDSAMYLCASSLAGGGAHYEQYFGPGTRLTVT.

The chain combines TRBV18 with TRBJ1-2; D is possibly TRBD1 (5 bases). Germline lookup yields CDR1 KGHSH and CDR2 LQKENI. The V end was cut by 0 bases, the J end by 0 bases, with 11 bases between. The CDR3 loop spans 16 amino acids. The CDR3 protein is CASSPPAGVSNYGYTF. The CDR3 DNA sequence: TGTGCCAGCTCACCACCGGCGGGGGTATCTAACTATGGCTACACCTTC.

Worth noting for this clone: Other DNA sequences in the same sample also yield this CDR3. The chain carries TRBV19 and TRBJ2-6; D is uncertain. Trimming left V 3 bases short and J 1 base short, with 7 bases between. The CDR3 consists of 15 residues. Germline V gene data show CDR1 as LNHDA and CDR2 as SQIVND (reference sequence). The CDR3: CASSIQGSGANVLTF. The CDR3 region has the DNA TGTGCCAGTAGTATTCAAGGGTCTGGGGCCAACGTCCTGACTTTC.

This clone is a singleton in its sample. The rearrangement uses TRBV2 and TRBJ1-5; D ambiguous. From germline, CDR1 is SNHLY and CDR2 FYNNEI. The CDR3 covers 15 residues. V was cut by 6 bases and J by 1 base, with 13 bases left in between. CDR3 sequence: CASSGLTGSNQPQHF. CDR3 nucleotides: TGTGCCAGCAGCGGGCTGACGGGGAGCAATCAGCCCCAGCATTTT. Using reference TRBV2 and TRBJ1-5 for the parts outside the CDR3, the full variable domain is EPEVTQTPSHQVTQMGQEVILRCVPISNHLYFYWYRQILGQKVEFLVSFYNNEISEKSEIFDDQFSVERPDGSNFTLKIRSTKLEDSAMYFCASSGLTGSNQPQHFGDGTRLSIL.

The rearrangement uses TRBV6-5 and TRBJ2-1; D is ambiguous. This CDR3 comprises 13 residues. V gave up 2 bases and J gave up 11 bases, with 13 bases separating them. Germline V lookup: CDR1 MNHEY, CDR2 SVGAGI. The CDR3 bases are TGTGCCAGCAGTTACCCCGACGGTGGACAGCAGTTCTTC. Amino acid sequence: CASSYPDGGQQFF.

The gene calls are TRBV21-1 and TRBJ2-6; TRBD2 is taken as the D call from the table, unchecked against the DNA. TRBV21-1 is labeled a pseudogene. This CDR3 region has 13 residues. The DNA for the CDR3 is TGTGCCAGCACCTTATCTGGGGCCAACGTCCTGACTTTC. Translation: CASTLSGANVLTF.

This clone was counted once. The rearrangement links TRBV15 to TRBJ2-1; D is ambiguous. The CDR3 extends over 13 amino acids. Germline CDR1 LNHNV, CDR2 YYDKDF (reference sequence). Trimming took 3 bases from V and 10 from J, leaving 13 bases between them. CDR3 bases: TGTGCCACCAGCAGGGCCCCCCTTGGGGAGCAGTTCTTC. This codes for CATSRAPLGEQFF.

CDR3 coding DNA: TGTGCCAGCAGTGGGCGGGGATCTAGCACAGATACGCAGTATTTT. This sequence encodes CASSGRGSSTDTQYF. The V call is TRBV6-1, the J call TRBJ2-3; tentatively, D is TRBD2 (6 bases). This CDR3 is built from 15 residues. Per the germline V gene, CDR1 is MNHNS and CDR2 is SASEGT. The V and J ends lost 4 bases and 0 bases respectively, with 11 bases between them.

J is TRBJ1-2 and V is TRBV19, with D maybe TRBD1 (5 bases). The CDR3 has 13 amino acids. V was clipped by 4 bases and J by 1 base, with 7 bases between them. The germline gives CDR1 LNHDA, CDR2 SQIVND (reference sequence). The CDR3 spells CASSRGINYGYTF. CDR3 coding DNA: TGTGCCAGTAGTAGGGGGATTAACTATGGCTACACCTTC.

CDR3 DNA: TGTGCCAGCAGTCCCTGGCGAGGCTTCGATAATTCACCCCTCCACTTT. It translates to CASSPWRGFDNSPLHF. This chain uses TRBV27 with TRBJ1-6; D is undetermined. Trimming left V 5 bases short and J 5 bases short, with 16 bases between. The CDR3 spans 16 residues. Looked up from germline, CDR1 is MNHEY and CDR2 is SMNVEV (reference sequence).

As for this clone: The identical CDR3 is also encoded by other nucleotide sequences in the sample. This chain connects TRBV19 to TRBJ2-7; 8 bases are a match to TRBD1. The CDR3 loop spans 14 amino acids. Germline CDR1 and CDR2: LNHDA and SQIVND (reference sequence). The J segment lost 1 base and the V segment lost 4 bases, leaving 3 bases of the junction unmatched. The CDR3 loop reads CASSKGTGSYEQYF. DNA of the CDR3: TGTGCCAGTAGTAAAGGGACAGGTTCCTACGAGCAGTACTTC.